Shown below are 25 T cell receptor beta chains from a single sample sequenced in a study of T cell responses to AZD1222 COVID-19 vaccine. Data came from immunoSEQ multiplex PCR; TCRdb stores just in-frame clones and leaves some out. The repertoire holds approximately 120,000 clones, with around 89% as singletons. This material consisted of peripheral blood, taken on day 0 of MenACWY control vaccination. These receptors all stem from an adult in good health.

The V gene is TRBV4-1, the J gene TRBJ1-6; no reliable D call. CDR3 length: 14 amino acids. Germline values: CDR1 MGHRA, CDR2 YSYEKL. V shed 6 bases and J shed 9 bases, with 15 bases lying between them. The CDR3 here is CASSVEGRGSPLHF. The CDR3 bases are TGCGCCAGCAGTGTCGAAGGTCGGGGTTCACCCCTCCACTTT.

The rearrangement joins TRBV6-4 to TRBJ2-3; D possibly corresponds to TRBD2 (5 bases). CDR1 is MRHNA, CDR2 SNTAGT, per germline. Trimming cost V 0 bases and J 4 bases, with 11 bases left between them. This CDR3 comprises 15 residues. CDR3 sequence reads: CASSDSASSPDTQYF. In DNA, the CDR3 is TGTGCCAGCAGTGACTCGGCTAGCTCTCCAGATACGCAGTATTTT.

This chain connects TRBV7-2 to TRBJ2-1; 9 nucleotides line up with TRBD2. Germline CDR1 is SGHTA and CDR2 is FQGNSA. The CDR3 runs to 14 residues. V dropped 7 bases and J dropped 11; count of bases not matched to a gene: 12. Here the CDR3 DNA reads TGTGCCAGCACCCTAGGTCCCCTAGCGGGAAAGCAGTTCTTC. Amino acids: CASTLGPLAGKQFF.

The table lists this clone with a count of one. The V and J genes are TRBV11-2 and TRBJ2-5; 12 nucleotides agree with TRBD2. V was clipped by 5 bases and J by 2 bases; unmatched bases: 6. Looked up from germline, CDR1 is SGHAT and CDR2 is FQNNGV. CDR3 length equals 16 residues. CDR3 in amino acids: CASSKRLAGVQETQYF. CDR3 in DNA: TGTGCCAGCAGCAAACGACTAGCGGGAGTTCAAGAGACCCAGTACTTC.

V and J are TRBV6-5 and TRBJ1-2, with TRBD1 as a possible D gene (5 bases). V dropped 6 bases and J dropped 8 bases, with 13 bases sitting between them. There are 12 residues in the CDR3. CDR1 is MNHEY, CDR2 SVGAGI, per germline. CDR3 DNA sequence: TGTGCCAGCAGCTTGTGGGGGGACGGCTACACCTTC. This gives the protein CASSLWGDGYTF.

The chain employs TRBV4-1 and TRBJ1-1, with no clear D. The CDR3 runs 16 residues. V lost 0 bases to trimming and J lost 0 bases, with 11 bases between them. Germline CDR1 reads MGHRA; CDR2 reads YSYEKL. This CDR3 reads CASSQEPQQMNTEAFF. The DNA for the CDR3 is TGCGCCAGCAGCCAAGAACCGCAACAGATGAACACTGAAGCTTTCTTT.

The chain couples TRBV19 to TRBJ2-1; 11 bases fit TRBD2. Germline CDR1 and CDR2: LNHDA and SQIVND (reference sequence). The V and J ends lost 5 bases and 4 bases, in that order; junction bases with no gene match: 7. CDR3 size: 16 residues. For the CDR3, the DNA is TGTGCCAGTAGTCTCACCACTAGCGGGAGATACAATGAGCAGTTCTTC. Translated, it gives CASSLTTSGRYNEQFF.

V gene TRBV5-6 combines with J gene TRBJ2-6; D gene uncertain. In germline, CDR1 is SGHDT, CDR2 YYEEEE. V was trimmed by 6 bases and J by 1 base, leaving 17 bases between them. This CDR3 region has 17 residues. CDR3 in DNA: TGTGCCAGCAACGCACTCTCCTTAAGATCTGGGGCCAACGTCCTGACTTTC. Translation gives CASNALSLRSGANVLTF. The full variable domain, rest sourced from reference TRBV5-6 and TRBJ2-6, is DAGVTQSPTHLIKTRGQQVTLRCSPKSGHDTVSWYQQALGQGPQFIFQYYEEEERQRGNFPDRFSGHQFPNYSSELNVNALLLGDSALYLCASNALSLRSGANVLTFGAGSRLTVL.

The rearrangement joins TRBV6-5 to TRBJ1-1, with D uncertain. CDR1 and CDR2 (germline): MNHEY, SVGAGI. The CDR3 spans 15 residues. Trimming removed 7 bases from V and 3 bases from J, with 18 bases in between. This CDR3 reads CASTPEDSGYTEAFF. The CDR3 nucleotides read TGTGCCAGCACCCCTGAGGATTCGGGCTACACTGAAGCTTTCTTT.

The chain uses TRBV6-5 and TRBJ1-2; TRBD1 matches at 8 bases. The CDR3 sequence is 14 residues long. V dropped 6 bases and J dropped 3; count of bases not matched to a gene: 6. Germline values: CDR1 MNHEY, CDR2 SVGAGI. CDR3 loop: CASRNRGSDYGYTF. The CDR3 DNA sequence: TGTGCCAGCAGAAACAGGGGGAGCGACTATGGCTACACCTTC.

This chain connects TRBV6-5 to TRBJ2-5; 8 positions match TRBD1. J gave up 3 bases and V 6 bases, and 3 bases lay outside the gene matches. Germline V gene sequence: CDR1 MNHEY, CDR2 SVGAGI. The CDR3 length is 13 residues. DNA for the CDR3: TGTGCCAGCAGGACAGGGGTAAAAGAGACCCAGTACTTC. Its translation: CASRTGVKETQYF.

The chain joins TRBV18 to TRBJ2-7; 11 positions agree with TRBD2. Germline assignment: CDR1 KGHSH and CDR2 LQKENI. The CDR3 spans 14 residues. Losses at the gene ends were 2 bases for V and 6 bases for J; bases not matched to a gene: 3. For the CDR3, the DNA is TGTGCCAGCTCACCATTAGCGGGAGGGGGCGAGCAGTACTTC. Translating it yields CASSPLAGGGEQYF.

The rearrangement joins TRBV6-6 to TRBJ1-5; a possible D gene is TRBD1 (6 bases). CDR1 and CDR2 from the germline V gene are MNHNY and SVGAGI (reference sequence). Between the trimmed V and J ends, which lost 6 bases and 10 bases, there was a span of 25 bases. CDR3 length: 16 residues. Here the CDR3 reads CASSSLDSPNQRPQHF. Written as DNA, the CDR3 is TGTGCCAGCAGCTCCCTGGACAGTCCCAATCAGCGCCCCCAGCATTTT.

The chain uses TRBV5-1 and TRBJ2-3, with 7 bases matching TRBD2. This CDR3 has 15 amino acids. CDR1 is SGHRS and CDR2 is YFSETQ in the germline V gene. Germline trimming cut 3 bases from V and 0 bases from J; bases unmatched to any gene: 4. The CDR3: CASSSLAASTDTQYF. The CDR3 DNA sequence: TGCGCCAGCAGCTCGCTAGCGGCTAGCACAGATACGCAGTATTTT.

The chain employs TRBV12-3 or TRBV12-4 and TRBJ1-2; the D gene is possibly TRBD1 (5 bases). The CDR3 has 13 residues. V dropped 5 bases and J dropped 4 bases, with 11 bases sitting between them. The DNA of the CDR3 is TGTGCCAGCAGTAGGGACCGTAGCTATGGCTACACCTTC. Translation: CASSRDRSYGYTF.

The rearrangement uses TRBV11-2 and TRBJ2-2, with TRBD1 matching 8 bases. Germline loops: CDR1 SGHAT, CDR2 FQNNGV. V lost 4 bases and J lost 6; bases outside the gene matches: 7. This CDR3 contains 15 residues. The CDR3 protein is CASSYNRGVAGELFF. CDR3 nucleotides: TGTGCCAGCAGCTATAACAGGGGGGTGGCCGGGGAGCTGTTTTTT.

The chain joins TRBV7-9 to TRBJ1-3; D possibly corresponds to TRBD1 (6 bases). Trimming shortened V by 1 base and J by 16 bases, and 20 bases separated the two germline ends. The CDR3 consists of 14 residues. CDR1 is SEHNR and CDR2 is FQNEAQ in the germline V gene (reference sequence). The CDR3 DNA reads TGTGCCAGCAGCTTAGTGGGACAAGGGCAGCGGGGGTATTTT. It is translated as CASSLVGQGQRGYF.

The rearrangement links TRBV4-2 to TRBJ2-7, with TRBD1 matching 10 bases. With 2 bases clipped from V and 2 bases from J, the junction kept 3 bases outside the gene matches. CDR3 size: 15 residues. CDR1 and CDR2 (germline): LGHNA, YNFKEQ. The CDR3 here is CASSQPGQGTYEQYF. CDR3 DNA sequence: TGTGCCAGCAGCCAACCGGGACAGGGGACCTACGAGCAGTACTTC.

The rearrangement uses TRBV6-1 and TRBJ1-1; tentatively, D is TRBD1 (5 bases). The ends were cut back, 2 bases at V and 7 bases at J, with 8 bases in the middle. There are 12 residues in the CDR3. In germline, CDR1 is MNHNS, CDR2 SASEGT. The CDR3 reads CASSETRGEAFF. The CDR3, as DNA: TGTGCCAGCAGTGAAACGAGGGGTGAAGCTTTCTTT.

The V gene is TRBV7-2, the J gene TRBJ2-7; weak D call: TRBD2 (6 bases). Germline CDR1 and CDR2: SGHTA and FQGNSA. This CDR3 has 13 amino acids. Deletions cut 5 bases from V and 6 bases from J, with 14 bases between. CDR3 sequence reads: CASSPYKEGEQYF. CDR3 nucleotides: TGTGCCAGCAGCCCTTACAAGGAGGGCGAGCAGTACTTC.

As for this clone: Within the sample, other DNA sequences also encode this same CDR3. The chain joins TRBV6-5 to TRBJ1-1; D unresolved. Trimming removed 4 bases from V and 0 bases from J, with 6 bases in between. The CDR3 loop spans 13 amino acids. From germline, CDR1 is MNHEY and CDR2 SVGAGI. The CDR3 loop reads CASSFGLNTEAFF. The CDR3 DNA sequence: TGTGCCAGCAGTTTCGGATTGAACACTGAAGCTTTCTTT.

This sequence joins TRBV6-5 and TRBJ2-1; 7 bases agree with TRBD1. This CDR3 contains 11 residues. The V gene's germline CDR1 is MNHEY and CDR2 SVGAGI. The ends lost 7 bases at V and 10 bases at J; junction bases unmatched: 4. The CDR3 DNA sequence: TGTGCCAGCACCACGGGACAGGAGCAGTTCTTC. This translates into CASTTGQEQFF.

The gene calls are TRBV10-1 and TRBJ2-1, with D perhaps matching TRBD2 (5 bases). The CDR3 extends over 16 amino acids. The V gene lost 2 bases and the J gene lost 8 bases, with 19 bases spanning the gap. The V gene's germline CDR1 is WNHNN and CDR2 SYGVQD (reference sequence). CDR3 loop: CASSELGSARVDEQFF. Here the CDR3 DNA reads TGCGCCAGCAGTGAGCTTGGTTCCGCGCGGGTGGATGAGCAGTTCTTC.

The V call is TRBV10-3, the J call TRBJ1-1; D may be TRBD1 (5 bases). With 3 bases removed from V and 5 bases from J, the gap between germline ends came to 13 bases. Germline V gene data show CDR1 as ENHRY and CDR2 as SYGVKD. CDR3 length: 14 residues. CDR3 amino acids: CAISERQGTTEAFF. CDR3 nucleotides: TGTGCCATCAGTGAAAGGCAGGGAACGACTGAAGCTTTCTTT.

This CDR3 reads CASIYNYGYTF. CDR3 in DNA: TGTGCCAGCATATATAACTATGGCTACACCTTC. The chain combines TRBV6-5 with TRBJ1-2, with D unclear. The CDR3 spans 11 residues. CDR1 is MNHEY and CDR2 is SVGAGI in the germline V gene. V lost 7 bases and J 1 base, leaving 4 bases between the germline ends.